This T cell receptor beta chain was sequenced in a study of blood T cell repertoires in COVID-19. Looking at the study overall: T cells, B-cell-depleted T cells, or PBMCs supplied cDNA or gDNA.

Participants' own reports of clinical history determined their cohort assignment. The assay was immunoSEQ multiplex PCR, and TCRdb's table has in-frame clones only and misses some. This table holds some 240,000 clones, about 80% found once. Source material: PBMCs or T cells enriched from blood (not recorded which). This clonotype originated in a man aged 45-65 years who had recovered from COVID-19.

DNA for the CDR3: TGTGCCCTCGGGTCGGGGGGCTCTGGAAACACCATATATTTT. The encoded protein is CALGSGGSGNTIYF. This sequence joins TRBV30 and TRBJ1-3; the D gene is possibly TRBD1 (5 bases). Germline-derived CDR1 and CDR2 are GTSNPN and SVGIG (reference sequence). There are 14 residues in the CDR3. Trimming left V 8 bases short and J 0 bases short, with 14 bases between. The full variable domain, its missing parts supplied by reference TRBV30 and TRBJ1-3, is SQTIHQWPATLVQPVGSPLSLECTVEGTSNPNLYWYRQAAGRGLQLLFYSVGIGQISSEVPQNLSASRPQDRQFILSSKKLLLSDSGFYLCALGSGGSGNTIYFGEGSWLTVV.